Listed here are 16 T cell receptor beta chains from one sample, sequenced in a study of CD8+CD57+ T cells in acquired aplastic anemia. Profiling that covered TCR beta VDJ and CDR3 relied on genomic DNA as its template. MiXCR was run by TCRdb on the reads, yielding one entry per CDR3 protein. This sample has approximately 81,000 distinct CDR3 sequences, with under 50% found just once. The sequenced sample was sorted CD4+, CD8+, or CD8+CD57+ T cells (not recorded which) from PBMCs. Every receptor here comes from a human donor in good health, serving as a control.

The genes are TRBV20-1 and TRBJ2-3, with TRBD2 matching over 11 bases. This CDR3 is built from 13 residues. Germline V lookup: CDR1 DFQATT, CDR2 SNEGSKA (reference sequence). The J segment lost 4 bases and the V segment lost 7 bases, leaving 4 bases of the junction unmatched. CDR3 bases: TGCAGTGGAACTAGCGGGAGCGCAGATACGCAGTATTTT. Protein sequence: CSGTSGSADTQYF.

This clonotype occurred many times. This chain connects TRBV20-1 to TRBJ2-3; D is ambiguous. Per the germline V gene, CDR1 is DFQATT and CDR2 is SNEGSKA (reference sequence). V lost 0 bases and J lost 4, with 11 bases in between. The CDR3 length is 14 residues. CDR3 amino acids: CSARDWEVADTQYF. The CDR3 DNA reads TGCAGTGCTAGAGATTGGGAAGTAGCAGATACGCAGTATTTT.

This chain links TRBV9 with TRBJ1-2, with 8 bases aligning to TRBD1. Germline assignment: CDR1 SGDLS and CDR2 YYNGEE. J gave up 4 bases and V 0 bases, and 5 bases lay outside the gene matches. The CDR3 totals 15 residues. In DNA form, the CDR3 reads TGTGCCAGCAGCGTAGAAGCAGGGGGCGGCTATGGCTACACCTTC. It is translated as CASSVEAGGGYGYTF.

The CDR3 protein is CASTRDEGYEQYF. The DNA of the CDR3 is TGTGCCAGCACTAGGGACGAGGGCTACGAGCAGTACTTC. The J gene is TRBJ2-7, the V gene TRBV2, with D perhaps being TRBD1 or TRBD2 (5 bases each). The CDR3 has 13 residues. Trimming removed 7 bases from V and 3 bases from J, with 13 bases in between. Germline CDR1 and CDR2: SNHLY and FYNNEI.

This clonotype occurred many times. The junction and the germline gene differ at one end; a read error may be behind it. V is TRBV2 and J is TRBJ1-3, with a weak D call TRBD1 (5 bases). Per germline, CDR1 SNHLY and CDR2 FYNNEI. The CDR3 sequence is 12 residues long. CDR3: CASSGGGEAARF. The CDR3 bases are TGTGCCAGCAGTGGGGGAGGGGAGGCCGCGCGCTTT.

This chain joins TRBV7-6 and TRBJ2-1, with a possible D match to TRBD2 (5 bases). Trimming left V 2 bases short and J 9 bases short, with 11 bases between. This CDR3 spans 13 amino acids. Germline-derived CDR1 and CDR2 are SGHVS and FNYEAQ. The CDR3 nucleotides read TGTGCCAGCAGCTTATTTCGCGGAGGTGAGCAGTTCTTC. Its protein product is CASSLFRGGEQFF.

This clonotype appeared a single time. The chain couples TRBV2 to TRBJ2-3; D unresolved. The CDR3 extends over 12 amino acids. V lost 6 bases, J lost 5 bases, and 9 bases lay in between. CDR1 and CDR2 (germline): SNHLY, FYNNEI. CDR3 sequence (DNA): TGTGCCAGCAGGGCTTGGGGAGATACGCAGTATTTT. Translation: CASRAWGDTQYF. The full variable domain, with the rest looked up from reference TRBV2 and TRBJ2-3, is EPEVTQTPSHQVTQMGQEVILRCVPISNHLYFYWYRQILGQKVEFLVSFYNNEISEKSEIFDDQFSVERPDGSNFTLKIRSTKLEDSAMYFCASRAWGDTQYFGPGTRLTVL.

This chain uses TRBV19 with TRBJ1-5; D is unresolved. In germline, CDR1 is LNHDA, CDR2 SQIVND (reference sequence). Trimming shortened V by 9 bases and J by 0 bases, and 12 bases separated the two germline ends. This CDR3 is built from 14 residues. The CDR3 bases are TGTGCCAGAAAGGAGGAATATAGCAATCAGCCCCAGCATTTT. It yields the protein CARKEEYSNQPQHF. Combining the CDR3 with reference TRBV19 and TRBJ1-5 gives the whole variable domain DGGITQSPKYLFRKEGQNVTLSCEQNLNHDAMYWYRQDPGQGLRLIYYSQIVNDFQKGDIAEGYSVSREKKESFPLTVTSAQKNPTAFYLCARKEEYSNQPQHFGDGTRLSIL.

The rearrangement uses TRBV7-9 and TRBJ2-3; no reliable D call. Looked up from germline, CDR1 is SEHNR and CDR2 is FQNEAQ (reference sequence). V dropped 5 bases and J dropped 3 bases, with 9 bases sitting between them. The CDR3 length is 13 residues. The CDR3 loop is CASSDGNTDTQYF. DNA for the CDR3: TGTGCCAGCAGCGATGGGAATACAGATACGCAGTATTTT.

In this sample, this clonotype turned up many times. The rearrangement uses TRBV9 and TRBJ2-1, with TRBD2 as a possible D gene (7 bases). V dropped 2 bases and J dropped 4 bases, with 16 bases sitting between them. Germline lookup yields CDR1 SGDLS and CDR2 YYNGEE. The CDR3 runs 16 residues. The CDR3 protein is CASSVEGGGIYNEQFF. The CDR3 coding sequence is TGTGCCAGCAGCGTTGAGGGGGGGGGAATTTACAATGAGCAGTTCTTC.

This chain links TRBV29-1 with TRBJ1-5; TRBD1 might be the D (5 bases). CDR1 is SQVTM, CDR2 ANQGSEA, per germline. The germline V and J ends were trimmed by 5 bases and 6 bases, with 14 bases remaining between them. The CDR3 runs 13 residues. The CDR3 coding sequence is TGCAGCGTTATGCAGGGAGCAGGTCAGCCCCAGCATTTT. Translated: CSVMQGAGQPQHF.

As concerns this clonotype: This may stem from a read error, because a much larger clone lies one nucleotide away. J is TRBJ2-7 and V is TRBV12-3 or TRBV12-4, with D tentatively TRBD1 (5 bases). The CDR3 is 13 amino acids. This chain's CDR3 is CAGSFGRGGEQYF. In nucleotides, the CDR3 is TGTGCCGGCAGTTTCGGTAGGGGTGGCGAGCAGTACTTC.

This clonotype was seen only once. A clone one base away is much larger, so this may be a read error. The V and J genes are TRBV12-3 or TRBV12-4 and TRBJ2-1; either TRBD1 or TRBD2 may supply D (5 bases each). CDR3 length equals 13 residues. CDR3 amino acids: CVSSSLGANEQFF. As DNA, the CDR3 is TGTGTCAGCAGTTCCCTCGGGGCCAATGAGCAGTTCTTC.

The chain has TRBV24-1 and TRBJ2-5, with TRBD1 as a possible D gene (6 bases). V shed 5 bases and J shed 3 bases, with 15 bases lying between them. The CDR3 is made up of 15 amino acids. Germline CDR1 and CDR2: KGHDR and SFDVKD. CDR3 coding DNA: TGTGCCACCAGTGCGTCCAGGGGTGCCGAAGAGACCCAGTACTTC. Translation gives CATSASRGAEETQYF.

V and J are TRBV10-3 and TRBJ2-5; a possible D gene is TRBD1 (5 bases). The V gene lost 7 bases and the J gene lost 2 bases, with 11 bases spanning the gap. The CDR3 is 13 residues long. In germline, CDR1 is ENHRY, CDR2 SYGVKD. The CDR3 DNA is TGTGCCATCACCCGGACATCACAAGAGACCCAGTACTTC. This encodes CAITRTSQETQYF.

This chain uses TRBV20-1 with TRBJ2-3, with unresolved D. Between the trimmed V and J ends, which lost 0 bases and 2 bases, there was a span of 3 bases. The CDR3 covers 12 residues. Germline V gene data show CDR1 as DFQATT and CDR2 as SNEGSKA (reference sequence). Here the CDR3 reads CSARDFTDTQYF. The CDR3 nucleotides are TGCAGTGCTAGAGACTTCACAGATACGCAGTATTTT.